The sequence of this TCR beta chain was determined in a study of OX40 agonist ivuxolimab in advanced cancers. Autoimmune disease history or systemic immunosuppression disqualified patients. With baseline, cycle 4 day 1, and cycle 7 day 1 as timepoints, blood was sampled. This clone has more than one count but fewer than ten. CDR3 length: 16 amino acids. The germline V gene encodes CDR1 SGDLS and CDR2 YYNGEE. V gave up 0 bases and J gave up 7 bases, with 19 bases separating them. Repertoires were generated with immunoSEQ multiplex PCR, while TCRdb's copy carries only in-frame clones and drops some. Here the sample spans some 100,000 clones, 92% being singletons.

The sample was CD4+ or CD8+ T cells sorted from blood, taken in a trial of the OX40 agonist ivuxolimab. The V call is TRBV9, the J call TRBJ2-5, with D maybe TRBD2 (5 bases). This TCR derives from an adult with an advanced solid tumor such as melanoma, head and neck, liver or kidney cancer. CDR3 nucleotides: TGTGCCAGCAGCGTAGGTCTAGCAACCGGAGAGGGGACCCAGTACTTC. It encodes CASSVGLATGEGTQYF.